The sequence of this T cell receptor (beta chain) was determined in a study of vaccination and CD4 T cells after COVID-19 (dated 2022 in TCRdb). Concerning the study at large: Every convalescent patient had a positive nasal swab PCR test for SARS-CoV-2, with mild disease in roughly nine patients and severe disease in one. In ten to eleven COVID-19 convalescent patients and 4 infection-naive healthy vaccine recipients, the spike-specific CD4+ TCR repertoire before mRNA vaccination was compared with the repertoire after mRNA vaccination. Post-COVID blood samples were collected from convalescent patients a median of about 92 days after diagnosis, with a range of about 35 to 180 days. Control cultures used a CEFX viral epitope pool as positive control, an HIV-1 Nef peptide pool as negative control, or no peptide. In the convalescent cohort there were six males and four females, among whom were two Hispanic individuals, seven Caucasians, two Asians and one multiracial person. Post-vaccine blood samples were taken a median of about 77 days after the second vaccine dose, with a range of roughly 13 to 250 days. Participants received two doses of either the Pfizer-BioNTech BNT162b2 vaccine (n=8) or the Moderna mRNA-1273 vaccine (n=2). The cultures were stimulated with overlapping spike peptide pools from SARS-CoV-2 and from the common cold coronaviruses HCoV-NL63, HCoV-OC43 and HCoV-229E.

A remark on this clonotype: Its antigen remains undetermined. One base away there is no much larger clone; base qualities are not given.

Overall study results and their limits: Of the vaccine-specific clones in convalescent patients, 304 of 307, or nearly all, reacted only to SARS-CoV-2 spike and did not cross-react with common cold coronaviruses. Relatively few convalescent patients were included in the study, and early timepoints after natural infection were not analyzed. The median count of SARS-CoV-2-reactive clonotypes went up from around 21 after infection to about 41 after vaccination, although the change was not significant. In convalescent patients, a median roughly 86% of post-vaccine SARS-CoV-2-reactive clones were detected only after vaccination, suggesting vaccine-specific priming.

This sample's treatment or condition label indicates: roughly ten-day PBMC culture with coronavirus spike peptide pools or control peptides (ViraFEST assay). The ViraFEST assay was used in the study, in which antigen-specific T cells were expanded with peptide pools and expanded clonotypes were subsequently identified by TCR sequencing. The convalescent patients' positive SARS-CoV-2 PCR tests fell between March and December 2020, which was before the Alpha, Beta and Delta variants emerged in the United States. Each well held 2.2 million or so PBMCs cultured with approximately 10 ug/ml peptide pools in IMDM containing roughly 4.7% human AB serum and 8 to 10 IU/ml IL-2. On days 3 and 7, half of the culture medium was replaced with fresh IL-2-containing medium. CD4+ T cells were isolated after 10 days of culture through negative selection using the EasySep CD4+ T cell isolation kit. Ficoll-Paque Plus gradient centrifugation was used to isolate PBMCs from whole blood, and the isolated PBMCs were then either used fresh or cryopreserved at -140C. Each culture condition was generally run in triplicate wells.

At the junction V is shortened by 8 bases and J by 6 bases, with 14 bases in between. The germline V gene specifies ENHRY as CDR1 and SYGVKD as CDR2. The cysteine opens and the phenylalanine closes a CDR3 of 14 amino acids. Only CDR3 DNA remains: 42 bases, in frame from the first base. Libraries were prepared through PCR. TCR sequencing of DNA from cultured CD4+ T cells used the Oncomine TCR Beta short-read assay at the Johns Hopkins FTIC core. The QIAamp micro DNA kit was used to extract genomic DNA from the cultured CD4+ T cells. Oncomine TCR Beta libraries made from cultured CD4+ T cells were pooled using unique dual indexes and sequenced on an Illumina iSeq 100. Per the source publication's procedure: Non-productive sequences were removed, and CDR3s that did not start with C, did not end with F or W, or were shorter than 7 amino acids were discarded. The MANAFEST web application was used to identify antigen-specific clonotypes by comparing peptide-stimulated wells against reference wells and other culture wells. Positive clones required FDR below 0.05, an odds ratio above 5, and productive frequency above 0.1% in at least two of three replicate wells. Cross-reactive clonotypes were defined as significantly expanded in both SARS-CoV-2 spike wells and at least one common cold coronavirus spike condition. CDR3 homology was assessed with Levenshtein distances (stringdist) and unrooted phylogenetic trees (ape) in R version 3.6.1. The raw public data were reprocessed by TCRdb itself: fastp quality trimming at Q25, MiXCR clonotype calling, in-frame beta chains only. When rows share a CDR3 protein, they turn into one entry using the most common DNA and genes. Here the V and J calls rest on TCRdb's processing, not on the authors' analysis. The sample table contains more than 20,000 distinct CDR3 sequences; only one count was recorded for about 45% of them. Of the sample, 4% to 6% falls within the top ten clones.

Sequenced sample: CD4+ T cells from blood, cultured in vitro. The TCR sequence derives from a human donor who had recovered from COVID-19. The chain is encoded by TRBV10-3 joined to TRBJ1-6; TRBD1 is possibly the D segment (5 matching bases). The nucleotide sequence is given as TGTGCCATCGGGTTGACAGAAAGTAATTCACCCCTCCACTTT. This sequence encodes CAIGLTESNSPLHF.